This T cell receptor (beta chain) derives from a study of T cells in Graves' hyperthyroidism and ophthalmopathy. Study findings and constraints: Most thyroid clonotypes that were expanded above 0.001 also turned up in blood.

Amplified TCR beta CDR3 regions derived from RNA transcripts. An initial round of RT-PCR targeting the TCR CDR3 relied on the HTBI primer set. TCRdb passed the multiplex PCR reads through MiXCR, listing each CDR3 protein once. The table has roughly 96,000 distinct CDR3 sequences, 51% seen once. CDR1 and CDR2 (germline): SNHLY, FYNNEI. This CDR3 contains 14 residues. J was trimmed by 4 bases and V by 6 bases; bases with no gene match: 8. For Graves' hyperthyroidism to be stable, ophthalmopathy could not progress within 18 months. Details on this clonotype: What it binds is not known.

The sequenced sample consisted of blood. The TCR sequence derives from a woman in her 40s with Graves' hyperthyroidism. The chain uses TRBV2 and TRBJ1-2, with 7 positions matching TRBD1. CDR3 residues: CASSGDTGAYGYTF. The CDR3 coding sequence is TGTGCCAGCAGCGGCGACACAGGGGCCTATGGCTACACCTTC. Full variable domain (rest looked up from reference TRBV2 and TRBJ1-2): EPEVTQTPSHQVTQMGQEVILRCVPISNHLYFYWYRQILGQKVEFLVSFYNNEISEKSEIFDDQFSVERPDGSNFTLKIRSTKLEDSAMYFCASSGDTGAYGYTFGSGTRLTVV.